These 4 T cell receptor beta chains were all obtained from the same sample, sequenced in a study of blood T cell repertoires in COVID-19. Sequencing used immunoSEQ multiplex PCR; TCRdb keeps in-frame clones, though not all of them. Of about 220,000 clones detected, 80% to 85% appear once; the ten largest clones hold about 5.6%. The specimen sequenced was peripheral blood. These TCRs come from an older woman with COVID-19, enrolled during active disease.

This rearrangement joins TRBV5-1 to TRBJ2-3, with D perhaps matching TRBD2 (6 bases). Trimming took 1 base from V and 7 from J, leaving 22 bases between them. CDR1 is SGHRS and CDR2 is YFSETQ in the germline V gene. The CDR3 covers 17 residues. Written as DNA, the CDR3 is TGCGCCAGCAGCTTGCGTTCCAAATCGTCCGGGAGAAATACGCAGTATTTT. This gives the protein CASSLRSKSSGRNTQYF.

Concerning this clone itself: A much larger clone differs by one base, so this may be a read error. V gene TRBV24-1 combines with J gene TRBJ1-5; D remains ambiguous. Trimming cost V 3 bases and J 2 bases, with 22 bases left between them. This CDR3 is built from 19 residues. Germline V CDR1 and CDR2: KGHDR, SFDVKD. The CDR3 spells CATSDLRGASNIGNQPQHF. CDR3 DNA: TGTGCCACCAGTGATCTACGAGGAGCGTCAAATATTGGCAATCAGCCCCAGCATTTT.

The rearrangement uses TRBV9 and TRBJ2-1; TRBD2 agrees at 9 bases. This CDR3 comprises 15 residues. Germline V gives CDR1 SGDLS, CDR2 YYNGEE. Unmatched junction bases numbered 7, after V lost 0 bases and J lost 9 bases. Written as DNA, the CDR3 is TGTGCCAGCAGCGTAGATCTAGCGGGGTGGGGTGAGCAGTTCTTC. Its protein product is CASSVDLAGWGEQFF.

V usage is TRBV2 and J usage is TRBJ2-4; no firm D call. The CDR3 consists of 15 residues. Germline V lookup: CDR1 SNHLY, CDR2 FYNNEI. V lost 5 bases to trimming and J lost 0 bases, with 11 bases between them. CDR3 DNA: TGTGCCAGCAGTCCCGACATAAGAGCCAAAAACATTCAGTACTTC. Translating it yields CASSPDIRAKNIQYF.